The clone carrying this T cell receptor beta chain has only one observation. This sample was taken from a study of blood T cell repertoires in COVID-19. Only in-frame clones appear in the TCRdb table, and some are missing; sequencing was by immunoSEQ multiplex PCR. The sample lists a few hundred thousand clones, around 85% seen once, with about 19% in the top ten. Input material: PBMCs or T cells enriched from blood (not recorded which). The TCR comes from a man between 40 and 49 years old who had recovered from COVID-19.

The CDR3 loop reads CASNPQQGNQPQHF. In nucleotides, the CDR3 is TGTGCCAGTAATCCCCAACAGGGGAATCAGCCCCAGCATTTT. J is TRBJ1-5 and V is TRBV19, with 7 bases identical to TRBD1. Germline trimming cut 7 bases from V and 4 bases from J; bases unmatched to any gene: 7. The CDR3 runs to 14 residues. The germline CDR1 and CDR2 sequences are LNHDA and SQIVND (reference sequence). Full variable domain (missing parts from reference TRBV19 and TRBJ1-5): DGGITQSPKYLFRKEGQNVTLSCEQNLNHDAMYWYRQDPGQGLRLIYYSQIVNDFQKGDIAEGYSVSREKKESFPLTVTSAQKNPTAFYLCASNPQQGNQPQHFGDGTRLSIL.